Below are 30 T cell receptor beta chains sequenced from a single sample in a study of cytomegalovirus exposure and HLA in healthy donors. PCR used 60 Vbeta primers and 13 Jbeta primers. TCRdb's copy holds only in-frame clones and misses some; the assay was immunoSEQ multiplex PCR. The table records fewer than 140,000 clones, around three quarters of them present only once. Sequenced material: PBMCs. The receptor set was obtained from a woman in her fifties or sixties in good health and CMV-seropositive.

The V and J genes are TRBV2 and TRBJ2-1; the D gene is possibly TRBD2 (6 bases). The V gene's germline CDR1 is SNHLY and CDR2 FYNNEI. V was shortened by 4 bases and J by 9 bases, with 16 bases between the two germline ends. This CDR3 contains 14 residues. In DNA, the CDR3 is TGTGCCAGCAGTGTCCTCGAGAGGGGAGGTGAGCAGTTCTTC. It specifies CASSVLERGGEQFF.

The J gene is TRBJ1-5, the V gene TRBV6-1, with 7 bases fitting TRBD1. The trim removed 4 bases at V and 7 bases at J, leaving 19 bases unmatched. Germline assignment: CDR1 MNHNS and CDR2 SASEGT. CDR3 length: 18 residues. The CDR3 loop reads CASSGNVQRGPSGQPQHF. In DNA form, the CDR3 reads TGTGCCAGCAGTGGGAACGTCCAAAGGGGGCCATCAGGGCAGCCCCAGCATTTT.

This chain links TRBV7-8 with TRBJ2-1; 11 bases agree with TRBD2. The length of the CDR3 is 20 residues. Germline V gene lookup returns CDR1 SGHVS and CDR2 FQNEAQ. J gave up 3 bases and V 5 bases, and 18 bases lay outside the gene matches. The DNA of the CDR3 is TGTGCCAGCAGCGCCGCGCTAGCGGGGGGTCCAGGACCCCTCTACAATGAGCAGTTCTTC. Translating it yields CASSAALAGGPGPLYNEQFF.

The CDR3 region is CASSATGGAGTNEKLFF. The CDR3, as DNA: TGTGCCAGCAGCGCGACAGGGGGCGCGGGGACTAATGAAAAACTGTTTTTT. This chain links TRBV7-8 with TRBJ1-4; 10 bases align to TRBD1. The CDR3 runs to 17 residues. Trimming at V came to 5 bases and at J to 2 bases, leaving 8 bases not matched to a gene. In germline, CDR1 is SGHVS, CDR2 FQNEAQ.

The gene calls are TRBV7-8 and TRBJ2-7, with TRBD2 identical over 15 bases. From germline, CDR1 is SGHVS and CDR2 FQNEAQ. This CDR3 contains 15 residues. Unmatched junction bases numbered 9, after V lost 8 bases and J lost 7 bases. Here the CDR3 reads CASGGGTSGGLEQYF. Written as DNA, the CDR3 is TGTGCCAGCGGCGGGGGGACTAGCGGGGGGTTGGAGCAGTACTTC.

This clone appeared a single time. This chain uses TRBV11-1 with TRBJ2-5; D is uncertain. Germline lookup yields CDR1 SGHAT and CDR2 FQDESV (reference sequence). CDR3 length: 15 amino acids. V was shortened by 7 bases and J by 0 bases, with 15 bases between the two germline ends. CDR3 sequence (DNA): TGTGCCAGCACCCCCCAAAACGGAGACCAAGAGACCCAGTACTTC. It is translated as CASTPQNGDQETQYF.

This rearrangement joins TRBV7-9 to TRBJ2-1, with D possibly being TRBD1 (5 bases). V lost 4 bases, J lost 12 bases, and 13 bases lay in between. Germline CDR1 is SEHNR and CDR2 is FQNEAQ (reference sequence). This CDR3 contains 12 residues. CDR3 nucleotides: TGTGCCAGCAGCTCCGGCCCAGGGCCGCAGTTCTTC. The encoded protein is CASSSGPGPQFF.

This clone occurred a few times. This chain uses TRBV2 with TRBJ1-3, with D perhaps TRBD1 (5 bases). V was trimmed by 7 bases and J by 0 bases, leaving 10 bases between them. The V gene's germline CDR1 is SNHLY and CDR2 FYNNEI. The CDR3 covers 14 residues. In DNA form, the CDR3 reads TGTGCCAGCACGCGACAGCTCTCTGGAAACACCATATATTTT. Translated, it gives CASTRQLSGNTIYF.

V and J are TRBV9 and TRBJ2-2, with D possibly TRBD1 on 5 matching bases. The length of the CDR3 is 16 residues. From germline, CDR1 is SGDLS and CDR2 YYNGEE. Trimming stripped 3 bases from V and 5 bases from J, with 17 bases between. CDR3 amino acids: CASSASPTGGTGELFF. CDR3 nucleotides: TGTGCCAGCAGCGCCAGCCCAACAGGTGGTACCGGGGAGCTGTTTTTT.

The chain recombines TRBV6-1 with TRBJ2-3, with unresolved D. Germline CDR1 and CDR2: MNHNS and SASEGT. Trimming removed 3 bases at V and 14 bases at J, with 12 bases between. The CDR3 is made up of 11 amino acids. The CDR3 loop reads CASSEAPARYF. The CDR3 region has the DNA TGTGCCAGCAGTGAGGCGCCAGCGCGGTATTTT.

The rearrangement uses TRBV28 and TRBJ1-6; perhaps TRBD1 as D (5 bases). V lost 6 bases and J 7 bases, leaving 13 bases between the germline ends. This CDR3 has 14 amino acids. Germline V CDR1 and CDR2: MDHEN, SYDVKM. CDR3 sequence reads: CASSLAGGNSPLHF. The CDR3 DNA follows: TGTGCCAGCAGCTTGGCCGGGGGGAATTCACCCCTCCACTTT.

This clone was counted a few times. In DNA form, the CDR3 reads TGCGCCAGCAGCTCCTTTTCCGGGTCCTCGCTCTATGGCTACACCTTC. This gives the protein CASSSFSGSSLYGYTF. The chain combines TRBV5-1 with TRBJ1-2; D unclear. The CDR3 totals 16 residues. V lost 3 bases, J lost 4 bases, and 19 bases lay in between. The germline V gene has CDR1 SGHRS and CDR2 YFSETQ.

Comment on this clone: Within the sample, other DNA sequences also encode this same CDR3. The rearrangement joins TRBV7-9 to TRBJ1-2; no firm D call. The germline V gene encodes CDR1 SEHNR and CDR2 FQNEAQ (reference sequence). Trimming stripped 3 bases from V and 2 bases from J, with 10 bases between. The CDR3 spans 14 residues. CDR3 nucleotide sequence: TGTGCCAGCAGCTTTGGGGAGGCGAACTATGGCTACACCTTC. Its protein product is CASSFGEANYGYTF.

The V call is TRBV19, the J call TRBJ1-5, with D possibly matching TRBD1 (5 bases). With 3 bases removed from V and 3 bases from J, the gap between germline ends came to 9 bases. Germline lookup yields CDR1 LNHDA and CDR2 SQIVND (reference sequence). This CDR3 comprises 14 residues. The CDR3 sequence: CASSIGGNNQPQHF. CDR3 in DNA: TGTGCCAGTAGTATCGGGGGAAACAATCAGCCCCAGCATTTT.

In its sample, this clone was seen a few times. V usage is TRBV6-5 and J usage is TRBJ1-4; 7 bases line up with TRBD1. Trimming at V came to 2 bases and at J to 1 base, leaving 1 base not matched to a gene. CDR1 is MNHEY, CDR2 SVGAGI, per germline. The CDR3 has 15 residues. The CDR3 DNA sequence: TGTGCCAGCAGTTACCACAGGGGAACTAATGAAAAACTGTTTTTT. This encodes CASSYHRGTNEKLFF.

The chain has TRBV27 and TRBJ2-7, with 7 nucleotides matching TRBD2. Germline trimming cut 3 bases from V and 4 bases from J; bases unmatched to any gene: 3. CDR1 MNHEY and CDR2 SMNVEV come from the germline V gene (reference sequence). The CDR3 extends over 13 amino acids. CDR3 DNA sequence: TGTGCCAGCAGTTTGCAGGGAGGGTACGAGCAGTACTTC. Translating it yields CASSLQGGYEQYF.

The CDR3 spells CATSRLPGQGLGTQYF. In DNA form, the CDR3 reads TGTGCCACCAGCAGGCTACCGGGACAGGGTCTAGGTACGCAGTATTTT. The chain has TRBV15 and TRBJ2-3, with 9 bases matching TRBD1. Germline CDR1 LNHNV, CDR2 YYDKDF (reference sequence). Trimming took 3 bases from V and 8 from J; bases not matched to a gene: 12. CDR3 size: 16 residues.

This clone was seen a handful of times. CDR3 residues: CASSVTQDGDTQYF. CDR3 nucleotide sequence: TGTGCCAGCAGCGTAACACAGGATGGAGATACGCAGTATTTT. The chain has TRBV9 and TRBJ2-3; D possibly corresponds to TRBD1 (5 bases). The ends were cut back, 1 base at V and 5 bases at J, with 11 bases in the middle. Germline CDR1 reads SGDLS; CDR2 reads YYNGEE. This CDR3 spans 14 amino acids.

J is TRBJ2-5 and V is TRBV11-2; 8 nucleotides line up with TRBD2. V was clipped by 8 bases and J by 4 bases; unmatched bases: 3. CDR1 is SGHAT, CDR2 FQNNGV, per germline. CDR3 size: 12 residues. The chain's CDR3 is CASREGLETQYF. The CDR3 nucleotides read TGTGCCAGCCGGGAGGGATTAGAGACCCAGTACTTC.

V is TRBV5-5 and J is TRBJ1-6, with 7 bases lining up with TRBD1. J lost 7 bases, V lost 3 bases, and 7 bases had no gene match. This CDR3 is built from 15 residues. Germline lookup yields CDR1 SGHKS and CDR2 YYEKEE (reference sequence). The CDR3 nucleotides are TGTGCCAGCAGCTCCCAACAGGGGAGGAATTCACCCCTCCACTTT. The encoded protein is CASSSQQGRNSPLHF.

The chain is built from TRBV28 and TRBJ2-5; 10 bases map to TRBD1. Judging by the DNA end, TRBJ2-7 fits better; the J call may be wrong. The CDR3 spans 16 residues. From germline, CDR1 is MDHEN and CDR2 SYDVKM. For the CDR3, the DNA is TGTGCCAGCAGTTTATACGGACAGGGGGTTACCTACGAGCAGTACTTC. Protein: CASSLYGQGVTYEQYF.

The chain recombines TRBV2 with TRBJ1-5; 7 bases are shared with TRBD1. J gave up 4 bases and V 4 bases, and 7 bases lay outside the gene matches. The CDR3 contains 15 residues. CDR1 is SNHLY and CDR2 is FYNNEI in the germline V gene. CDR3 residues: CASSGRTGSNQPQHF. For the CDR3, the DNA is TGTGCCAGCAGTGGCCGGACAGGAAGTAATCAGCCCCAGCATTTT. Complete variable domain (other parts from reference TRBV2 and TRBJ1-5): EPEVTQTPSHQVTQMGQEVILRCVPISNHLYFYWYRQILGQKVEFLVSFYNNEISEKSEIFDDQFSVERPDGSNFTLKIRSTKLEDSAMYFCASSGRTGSNQPQHFGDGTRLSIL.

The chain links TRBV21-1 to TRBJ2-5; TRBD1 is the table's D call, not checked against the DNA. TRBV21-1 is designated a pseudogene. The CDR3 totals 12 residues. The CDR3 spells CASSRGQIVQYF. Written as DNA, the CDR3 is TGTGCCAGCAGCAGGGGACAGATCGTGCAGTACTTC.

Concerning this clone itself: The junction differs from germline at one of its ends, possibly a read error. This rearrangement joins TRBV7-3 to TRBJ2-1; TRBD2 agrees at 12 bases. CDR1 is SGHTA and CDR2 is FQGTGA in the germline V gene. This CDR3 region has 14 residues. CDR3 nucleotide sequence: TGTGCCAGCAGCACTAGCGGGGGGCTTACGGAGCGGTTCTTC. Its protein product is CASSTSGGLTERFF.

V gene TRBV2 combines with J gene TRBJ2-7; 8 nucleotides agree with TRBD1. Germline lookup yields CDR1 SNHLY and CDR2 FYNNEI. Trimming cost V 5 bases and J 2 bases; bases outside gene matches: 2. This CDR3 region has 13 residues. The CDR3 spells CASSRTGTYEQYF. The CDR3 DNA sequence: TGTGCCAGCAGTCGGACAGGGACCTACGAGCAGTACTTC. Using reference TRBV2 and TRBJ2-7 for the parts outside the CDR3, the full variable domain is EPEVTQTPSHQVTQMGQEVILRCVPISNHLYFYWYRQILGQKVEFLVSFYNNEISEKSEIFDDQFSVERPDGSNFTLKIRSTKLEDSAMYFCASSRTGTYEQYFGPGTRLTVT.

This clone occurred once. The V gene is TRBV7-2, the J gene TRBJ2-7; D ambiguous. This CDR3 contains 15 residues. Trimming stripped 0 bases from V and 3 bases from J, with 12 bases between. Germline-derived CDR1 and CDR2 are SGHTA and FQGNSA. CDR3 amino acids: CASSLAPGSRYEQYF. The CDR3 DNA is TGTGCCAGCAGCTTAGCGCCAGGAAGTCGCTACGAGCAGTACTTC.

This CDR3 reads CAIQGRGNTEAFF. Here the CDR3 DNA reads TGTGCCATCCAGGGAAGGGGGAACACTGAAGCTTTCTTT. The chain is built from TRBV19 and TRBJ1-1; a weak D match, TRBD1 (5 bases). The CDR3 is 13 amino acids. Germline V lookup: CDR1 LNHDA, CDR2 SQIVND (reference sequence). V was clipped by 10 bases and J by 1 base, with 13 bases between them.

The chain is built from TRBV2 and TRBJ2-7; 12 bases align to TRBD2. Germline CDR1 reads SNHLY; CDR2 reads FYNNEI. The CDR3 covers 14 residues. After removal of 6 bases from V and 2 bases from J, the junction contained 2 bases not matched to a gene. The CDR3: CASSGLAGPYEQYF. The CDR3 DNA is TGTGCCAGCAGCGGACTAGCGGGACCCTACGAGCAGTACTTC. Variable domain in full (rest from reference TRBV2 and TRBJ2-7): EPEVTQTPSHQVTQMGQEVILRCVPISNHLYFYWYRQILGQKVEFLVSFYNNEISEKSEIFDDQFSVERPDGSNFTLKIRSTKLEDSAMYFCASSGLAGPYEQYFGPGTRLTVT.

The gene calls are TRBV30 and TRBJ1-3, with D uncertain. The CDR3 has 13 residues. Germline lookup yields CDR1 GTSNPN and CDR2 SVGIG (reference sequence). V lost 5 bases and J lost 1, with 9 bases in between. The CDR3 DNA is TGTGCCTGGTCCATACTTTCTGGAAACACCATATATTTT. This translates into CAWSILSGNTIYF.

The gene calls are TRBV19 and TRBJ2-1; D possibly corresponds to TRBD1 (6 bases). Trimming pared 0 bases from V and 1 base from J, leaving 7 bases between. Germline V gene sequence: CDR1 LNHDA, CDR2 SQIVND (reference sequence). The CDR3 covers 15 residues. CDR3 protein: CASSIEGASYNEQFF. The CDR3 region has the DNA TGTGCCAGTAGTATAGAGGGGGCATCCTACAATGAGCAGTTCTTC. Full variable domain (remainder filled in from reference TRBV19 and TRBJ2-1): DGGITQSPKYLFRKEGQNVTLSCEQNLNHDAMYWYRQDPGQGLRLIYYSQIVNDFQKGDIAEGYSVSREKKESFPLTVTSAQKNPTAFYLCASSIEGASYNEQFFGPGTRLTVL.